Listed here are 30 T cell receptor beta chains from one sample, sequenced in a study of radiation and T cells in renal cell carcinoma. The time point: blood 2 weeks post-SBRT. Treatment here: 15 Gy SBRT to primary tumor, nephrectomy 4 weeks later. Sequencing was performed with immunoSEQ multiplex PCR; in TCRdb, only in-frame clones are kept and a portion is missing. The table records about 150,000 clones, roughly 87% of them present only once. Sample: blood, taken from a patient whose treatment included radiotherapy and nephrectomy. Every receptor here comes from a woman between 45 and 60 years old with renal cell carcinoma.

This chain joins TRBV5-1 and TRBJ1-2; TRBD1 aligns across 9 bases. Looked up from germline, CDR1 is SGHRS and CDR2 is YFSETQ. The CDR3 runs 16 residues. Trimming took 4 bases from V and 7 from J; bases not matched to a gene: 14. This CDR3 reads CASSEGQGGGFGGYTF. CDR3 coding DNA: TGCGCCAGCAGCGAGGGACAGGGTGGTGGGTTTGGTGGCTACACCTTC.

The CDR3 region is CASSYGQPATNEKLFF. DNA of the CDR3: TGCGCCAGCAGCTACGGACAGCCTGCAACTAATGAAAAACTGTTTTTT. J is TRBJ1-4 and V is TRBV5-1, with D perhaps matching TRBD1 (6 bases). CDR1 SGHRS and CDR2 YFSETQ come from the germline V gene. Trimming took 3 bases from V and 0 from J, leaving 12 bases between them. The CDR3 contains 16 residues.

The V gene is TRBV7-2, the J gene TRBJ1-3, with no clear D. Trimming removed 0 bases at V and 0 bases at J, with 9 bases between. CDR3 length: 16 amino acids. Germline CDR1 reads SGHTA; CDR2 reads FQGNSA. CDR3 region: CASSLARRPSGNTIYF. The CDR3 DNA is TGTGCCAGCAGCTTAGCCCGGAGGCCCTCTGGAAACACCATATATTTT. The whole variable domain, remainder taken from reference TRBV7-2 and TRBJ1-3, is GAGVSQSPSNKVTEKGKDVELRCDPISGHTALYWYRQSLGQGLEFLIYFQGNSAPDKSGLPSDRFSAERTGGSVSTLTIQRTQQEDSAVYLCASSLARRPSGNTIYFGEGSWLTVV.

The chain recombines TRBV5-4 with TRBJ1-2, with a possible D match to TRBD1 (5 bases). The germline V gene encodes CDR1 SGHNT and CDR2 YYREEE (reference sequence). V lost 6 bases, J lost 7 bases, and 16 bases lay in between. This CDR3 spans 13 amino acids. The CDR3 is CASTSQGLRGYTF. For the CDR3, the DNA is TGTGCCAGCACTTCGCAGGGTTTACGTGGCTACACCTTC.

This chain links TRBV4-1 with TRBJ1-2; D not resolved. The germline V gene encodes CDR1 MGHRA and CDR2 YSYEKL. The CDR3 loop spans 16 amino acids. V was shortened by 0 bases and J by 4 bases, with 15 bases between the two germline ends. CDR3 bases: TGCGCCAGCAGCCAAGATCCGGGCCCCGAGGGCTATGGCTACACCTTC. Amino acid sequence: CASSQDPGPEGYGYTF.

CDR3 sequence reads: CASAPGQGLYEQYF. The DNA for the CDR3 is TGTGCCAGCGCCCCGGGACAGGGCCTATACGAGCAGTACTTC. This rearrangement joins TRBV18 to TRBJ2-7, with TRBD1 matching over 9 bases. Germline CDR1 is KGHSH and CDR2 is LQKENI. CDR3 length: 14 amino acids. V shed 8 bases and J 4 bases; nucleotides not matched to a gene: 9.

The chain carries TRBV10-2 and TRBJ2-5; TRBD2 aligns across 7 bases. The ends lost 8 bases at V and 1 base at J; junction bases unmatched: 4. The germline gives CDR1 WSHSY, CDR2 SAAADI. The CDR3 totals 13 residues. CDR3 sequence reads: CASGGVLQETQYF. The CDR3 region has the DNA TGCGCCAGCGGGGGGGTACTCCAAGAGACCCAGTACTTC.

This clone was counted once. The chain has TRBV5-1 and TRBJ1-1; 9 nucleotides align to TRBD1. Germline-derived CDR1 and CDR2 are SGHRS and YFSETQ. J was trimmed by 3 bases and V by 6 bases; bases with no gene match: 6. This CDR3 has 14 residues. The CDR3 here is CASTGTGTYTEAFF. The CDR3 DNA reads TGCGCCAGCACTGGGACAGGGACGTACACTGAAGCTTTCTTT. Based on the CDR3 plus reference TRBV5-1 and TRBJ1-1, the full variable domain is KAGVTQTPRYLIKTRGQQVTLSCSPISGHRSVSWYQQTPGQGLQFLFEYFSETQRNKGNFPGRFSGRQFSNSRSEMNVSTLELGDSALYLCASTGTGTYTEAFFGQGTRLTVV.

V is TRBV6-5 and J is TRBJ1-2; D unresolved. This CDR3 has 12 residues. Deletions cut 6 bases from V and 7 bases from J, with 12 bases between. CDR1 is MNHEY and CDR2 is SVGAGI in the germline V gene. CDR3 DNA: TGTGCCAGCAGAAACGGGGAGGGTGGCTACACCTTC. Its translation: CASRNGEGGYTF.

J is TRBJ1-5 and V is TRBV7-2; the match to TRBD1 covers 10 bases. CDR1 SGHTA and CDR2 FQGNSA come from the germline V gene. The CDR3 length is 14 residues. The J segment lost 6 bases and the V segment lost 5 bases, leaving 4 bases of the junction unmatched. The CDR3 region is CASSPTGGGQPQHF. The CDR3 DNA is TGTGCCAGCAGCCCGACAGGGGGCGGTCAGCCCCAGCATTTT.

The CDR3 sequence: CASSSLDPASFGQGGLGGYTF. The CDR3 nucleotides read TGTGCCAGCAGTTCCCTCGACCCGGCTTCCTTTGGACAGGGGGGTCTGGGAGGCTACACCTTC. The V call is TRBV28, the J call TRBJ1-2; 10 bases fit TRBD1. J gave up 8 bases and V 4 bases, and 28 bases lay outside the gene matches. This CDR3 contains 21 residues. The germline gives CDR1 MDHEN, CDR2 SYDVKM.

For this clone: At one of its ends the junction is not consistent with the germline gene, which may arise from a read error. This chain joins TRBV19 and TRBJ2-5, with D unresolved. The CDR3 consists of 13 residues. In germline, CDR1 is LNHDA, CDR2 SQIVND (reference sequence). The CDR3 is CASSLDTQETQYF. In DNA form, the CDR3 reads TGTGCCAGTAGTTTAGACACCCAAGAGACCCAGTACTTC.

The chain recombines TRBV6-5 with TRBJ2-1; 7 bases fit TRBD2. The J segment lost 5 bases and the V segment lost 2 bases, leaving 6 bases of the junction unmatched. From germline, CDR1 is MNHEY and CDR2 SVGAGI. The CDR3 has 15 residues. This chain's CDR3 is CASSYDTSANNEQFF. CDR3 nucleotides: TGTGCCAGCAGTTACGATACTAGCGCCAACAATGAGCAGTTCTTC.

Only a few counts were recorded for this clone. The gene calls are TRBV30 and TRBJ1-1; 8 bases align to TRBD1. The germline V gene encodes CDR1 GTSNPN and CDR2 SVGIG (reference sequence). This CDR3 spans 13 amino acids. J lost 7 bases, V lost 4 bases, and 8 bases had no gene match. Written as DNA, the CDR3 is TGTGCCTGGACCTATAGGACAGGGATTGAAGCTTTCTTT. This encodes CAWTYRTGIEAFF.

The chain recombines TRBV11-3 with TRBJ2-3; D gene unclear. Trimming pared 5 bases from V and 2 bases from J, leaving 11 bases between. The CDR3 runs to 14 residues. Germline lookup yields CDR1 SGHNT and CDR2 YENEEA. The CDR3 DNA follows: TGTGCCAGCAGCCCCGGGCCCTTCACAGATACGCAGTATTTT. It translates to CASSPGPFTDTQYF.

The gene calls are TRBV5-1 and TRBJ2-7; 9 nucleotides match TRBD2. Trimming cost V 0 bases and J 4 bases; bases outside gene matches: 8. The CDR3 consists of 16 residues. In germline, CDR1 is SGHRS, CDR2 YFSETQ. The CDR3 DNA reads TGCGCCAGCAGCTTGGGGCTAGCGGGGATACAGTACGAGCAGTACTTC. It codes for CASSLGLAGIQYEQYF.

The genes are TRBV4-3 and TRBJ2-3; 9 positions match TRBD2. V lost 2 bases, J lost 2 bases, and 5 bases stayed unmatched. CDR1 is LGHNA, CDR2 YSLEER, per germline. There are 16 residues in the CDR3. The DNA of the CDR3 is TGCGCCAGCAGCCAAAGACTAGCGGCTTCCACAGATACGCAGTATTTT. Its protein product is CASSQRLAASTDTQYF.

The chain combines TRBV15 with TRBJ2-7; TRBD1 might be the D (6 bases). Germline assignment: CDR1 LNHNV and CDR2 YYDKDF (reference sequence). The CDR3 totals 15 residues. Trimming shortened V by 1 base and J by 6 bases, and 16 bases separated the two germline ends. CDR3 loop: CATSRGAGVVSEQYF. The CDR3 DNA follows: TGTGCCACCAGCAGAGGGGCAGGGGTGGTGTCCGAGCAGTACTTC.

The chain carries TRBV4-1 and TRBJ1-2; D not certain. Germline V gives CDR1 MGHRA, CDR2 YSYEKL. CDR3 length: 10 amino acids. V was clipped by 1 base and J by 10 bases, with 4 bases between them. The CDR3 region is CASSQVSYTF. In DNA, the CDR3 is TGCGCCAGCAGCCAAGTTTCCTACACCTTC.

Comment on this clone: A read error may produce the germline difference seen at one junction end. The rearrangement links TRBV7-7 to TRBJ2-5; 8 bases agree with TRBD2. Looked up from germline, CDR1 is SSHAT and CDR2 is FNYEAQ (reference sequence). This CDR3 comprises 14 residues. The CDR3 region is CASSSGGHGETQYF. Here the CDR3 DNA reads TGTGCTAGCAGCTCGGGGGGGCATGGCGAGACCCAGTACTTC.

V is TRBV9 and J is TRBJ2-5, with D hard to call. Germline-derived CDR1 and CDR2 are SGDLS and YYNGEE. V was cut by 1 base and J by 0 bases, with 4 bases left in between. The length of the CDR3 is 13 residues. CDR3 DNA sequence: TGTGCCAGCAGCGTAAGGCACCAAGAGACCCAGTACTTC. Translated: CASSVRHQETQYF. The whole variable domain, filled in from reference TRBV9 and TRBJ2-5, reads DSGVTQTPKHLITATGQRVTLRCSPRSGDLSVYWYQQSLDQGLQFLIQYYNGEERAKGNILERFSAQQFPDLHSELNLSSLELGDSALYFCASSVRHQETQYFGPGTRLLVL.

This clone was detected only once. V is TRBV2 and J is TRBJ1-6; the D gene is possibly TRBD1 (6 bases). Per the germline V gene, CDR1 is SNHLY and CDR2 is FYNNEI. CDR3 length equals 15 residues. V shed 10 bases and J shed 7 bases, with 20 bases lying between them. CDR3 nucleotides: TGTGCCATTTTAAGACCGGGGGCAAAGAATTCACCCCTCCACTTT. Translated, it gives CAILRPGAKNSPLHF. The whole variable domain, filled in from reference TRBV2 and TRBJ1-6, reads EPEVTQTPSHQVTQMGQEVILRCVPISNHLYFYWYRQILGQKVEFLVSFYNNEISEKSEIFDDQFSVERPDGSNFTLKIRSTKLEDSAMYFCAILRPGAKNSPLHFGNGTRLTVT.

This clone was recorded once. This rearrangement joins TRBV9 to TRBJ2-1, with D uncertain. Deletions cut 2 bases from V and 5 bases from J, with 14 bases between. Germline-derived CDR1 and CDR2 are SGDLS and YYNGEE. There are 15 residues in the CDR3. CDR3 residues: CASSVRHVTDNEQFF. CDR3 in DNA: TGTGCCAGCAGCGTGCGACATGTAACGGACAATGAGCAGTTCTTC.

V gene TRBV9 combines with J gene TRBJ1-1; D possibly corresponds to TRBD1 (5 bases). The CDR3 length is 16 residues. V was shortened by 3 bases and J by 0 bases, with 15 bases between the two germline ends. Per germline, CDR1 SGDLS and CDR2 YYNGEE. The CDR3 DNA reads as TGTGCCAGCAGCGCCCAACCGGGGGGTTTGAACACTGAAGCTTTCTTT. It codes for CASSAQPGGLNTEAFF. The complete variable domain, with remaining parts taken from reference TRBV9 and TRBJ1-1, reads DSGVTQTPKHLITATGQRVTLRCSPRSGDLSVYWYQQSLDQGLQFLIQYYNGEERAKGNILERFSAQQFPDLHSELNLSSLELGDSALYFCASSAQPGGLNTEAFFGQGTRLTVV.

The rearrangement joins TRBV6-1 to TRBJ1-4, with D maybe TRBD1 (6 bases). Germline values: CDR1 MNHNS, CDR2 SASEGT. V lost 11 bases and J lost 0, with 16 bases in between. This CDR3 has 15 residues. The CDR3 DNA is TGTGCCTCCCTCGGGGGGCACGCAACTAATGAAAAACTGTTTTTT. Protein product: CASLGGHATNEKLFF.

V usage is TRBV10-1 and J usage is TRBJ2-7; TRBD1 is a possible D gene (5 bases). Trimming stripped 0 bases from V and 2 bases from J, with 8 bases between. Germline-derived CDR1 and CDR2 are WNHNN and SYGVQD (reference sequence). This CDR3 region has 14 residues. CDR3 region: CASSESGLAYEQYF. The CDR3 coding sequence is TGCGCCAGCAGTGAGTCGGGGCTGGCCTACGAGCAGTACTTC.

V is TRBV5-6 and J is TRBJ2-2, with 8 bases that match TRBD1. J gave up 7 bases and V 4 bases, and 6 bases lay outside the gene matches. Germline V gene sequence: CDR1 SGHDT, CDR2 YYEEEE. The CDR3 sequence is 14 residues long. The DNA for the CDR3 is TGTGCCAGCAGCGTTCAGGGGGCTAACGGGGAGCTGTTTTTT. Protein: CASSVQGANGELFF.

The chain couples TRBV19 to TRBJ2-2; D is perhaps TRBD2 (5 bases). Trimming took off 0 bases at V and 9 bases at J, with 11 bases between the two ends. The CDR3 loop spans 14 amino acids. The germline V gene has CDR1 LNHDA and CDR2 SQIVND (reference sequence). Here the CDR3 reads CASSIDREGRELFF. The CDR3 DNA sequence: TGTGCCAGTAGTATAGATCGTGAGGGCCGGGAGCTGTTTTTT. Using reference TRBV19 and TRBJ2-2 for the parts outside the CDR3, the full variable domain is DGGITQSPKYLFRKEGQNVTLSCEQNLNHDAMYWYRQDPGQGLRLIYYSQIVNDFQKGDIAEGYSVSREKKESFPLTVTSAQKNPTAFYLCASSIDREGRELFFGEGSRLTVL.

The gene calls are TRBV5-5 and TRBJ2-7; D unresolved. V was clipped by 0 bases and J by 2 bases, with 9 bases between them. Germline lookup yields CDR1 SGHKS and CDR2 YYEKEE (reference sequence). This CDR3 region has 14 residues. This chain's CDR3 is CASSLVPPTYEQYF. CDR3 DNA: TGTGCCAGCAGCTTGGTTCCACCAACCTACGAGCAGTACTTC.

This chain uses TRBV5-1 with TRBJ1-6; tentatively, D is TRBD1 (5 bases). This CDR3 has 14 residues. The V gene lost 3 bases and the J gene lost 10 bases, with 14 bases spanning the gap. Germline CDR1 SGHRS, CDR2 YFSETQ. The CDR3 sequence: CASSSDIMSSPLHF. The CDR3, as DNA: TGCGCCAGCAGCTCGGACATTATGAGCTCACCCCTCCACTTT.